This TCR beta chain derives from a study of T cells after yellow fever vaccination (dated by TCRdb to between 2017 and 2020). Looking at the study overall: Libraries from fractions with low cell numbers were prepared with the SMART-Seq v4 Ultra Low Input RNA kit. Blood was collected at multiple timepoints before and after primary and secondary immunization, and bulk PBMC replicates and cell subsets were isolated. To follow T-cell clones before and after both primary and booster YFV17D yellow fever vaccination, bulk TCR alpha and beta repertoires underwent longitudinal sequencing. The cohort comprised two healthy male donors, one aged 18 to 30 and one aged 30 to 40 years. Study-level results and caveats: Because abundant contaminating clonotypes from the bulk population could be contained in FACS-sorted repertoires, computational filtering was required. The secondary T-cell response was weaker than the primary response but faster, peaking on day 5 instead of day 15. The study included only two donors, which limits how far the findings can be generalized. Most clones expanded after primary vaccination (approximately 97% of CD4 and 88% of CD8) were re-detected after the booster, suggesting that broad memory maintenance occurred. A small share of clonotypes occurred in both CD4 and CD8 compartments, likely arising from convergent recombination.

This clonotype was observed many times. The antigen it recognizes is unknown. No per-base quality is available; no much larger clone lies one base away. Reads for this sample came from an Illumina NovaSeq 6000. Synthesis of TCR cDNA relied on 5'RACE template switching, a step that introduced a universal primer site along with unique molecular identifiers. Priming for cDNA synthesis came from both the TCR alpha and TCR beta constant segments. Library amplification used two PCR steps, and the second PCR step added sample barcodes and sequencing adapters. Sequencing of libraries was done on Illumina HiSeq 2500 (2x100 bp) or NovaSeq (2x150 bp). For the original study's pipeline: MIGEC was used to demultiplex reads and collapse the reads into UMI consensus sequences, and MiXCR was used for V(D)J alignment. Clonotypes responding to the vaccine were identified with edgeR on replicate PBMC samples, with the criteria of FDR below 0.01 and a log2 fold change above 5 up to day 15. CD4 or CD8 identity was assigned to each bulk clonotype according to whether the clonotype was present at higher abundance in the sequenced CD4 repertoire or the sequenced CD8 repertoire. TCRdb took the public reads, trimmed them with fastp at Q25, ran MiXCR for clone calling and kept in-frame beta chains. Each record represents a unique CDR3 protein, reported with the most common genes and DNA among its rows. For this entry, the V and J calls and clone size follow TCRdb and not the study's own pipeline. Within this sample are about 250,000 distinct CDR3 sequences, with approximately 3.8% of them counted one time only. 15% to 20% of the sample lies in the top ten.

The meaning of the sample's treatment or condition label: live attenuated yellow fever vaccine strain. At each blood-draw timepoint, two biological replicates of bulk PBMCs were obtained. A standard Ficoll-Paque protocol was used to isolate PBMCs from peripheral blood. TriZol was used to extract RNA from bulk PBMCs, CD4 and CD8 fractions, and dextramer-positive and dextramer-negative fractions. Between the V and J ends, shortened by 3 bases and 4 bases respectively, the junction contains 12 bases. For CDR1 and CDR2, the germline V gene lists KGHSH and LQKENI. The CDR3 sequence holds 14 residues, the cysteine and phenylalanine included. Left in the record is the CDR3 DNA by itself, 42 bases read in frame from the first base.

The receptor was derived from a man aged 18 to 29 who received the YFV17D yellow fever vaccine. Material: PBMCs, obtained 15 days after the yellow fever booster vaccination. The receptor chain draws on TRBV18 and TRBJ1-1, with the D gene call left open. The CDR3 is CASSPVAGRTEAFF. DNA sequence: TGTGCCAGCTCACCCGTTGCAGGACGCACTGAAGCTTTCTTT.